This T cell receptor (beta chain) is drawn from a study of shared T cell receptors in the human thymus. TCRdb's table, derived via immunoSEQ multiplex PCR, lists solely in-frame clones and lacks some. Among hundreds of thousands of clones listed, roughly 90% were seen once. With 2 bases clipped from V and 10 bases from J, the junction kept 5 bases outside the gene matches. Germline values: CDR1 MDHEN, CDR2 SYDVKM. There are 13 residues in the CDR3. The same specimen was also included in a second study, on human thymus T cells. That report notes: Samples came from healthy Finnish infants during open corrective cardiac surgery. Thymus tissue was removed during corrective cardiac surgery. V and J genes seemed to be used with bias in thymic and blood repertoires. Related reports documented highly overlapping thymic repertoires among unrelated individuals.

The sample consisted of thymocytes. This receptor was identified in a boy in the first two years of life with a congenital heart defect. The genes are TRBV28 and TRBJ2-1; 7 bases match TRBD2. In DNA, the CDR3 is TGTGCCAGCAGTTTAAAATCAGCGGGAGAGCAGTTCTTC. This codes for CASSLKSAGEQFF. The variable domain in full, completed from reference TRBV28 and TRBJ2-1, reads DVKVTQSSRYLVKRTGEKVFLECVQDMDHENMFWYRQDPGLGLRLIYFSYDVKMKEKGDIPEGYSVSREKKERFSLILESASTNQTSMYLCASSLKSAGEQFFGPGTRLTVL.